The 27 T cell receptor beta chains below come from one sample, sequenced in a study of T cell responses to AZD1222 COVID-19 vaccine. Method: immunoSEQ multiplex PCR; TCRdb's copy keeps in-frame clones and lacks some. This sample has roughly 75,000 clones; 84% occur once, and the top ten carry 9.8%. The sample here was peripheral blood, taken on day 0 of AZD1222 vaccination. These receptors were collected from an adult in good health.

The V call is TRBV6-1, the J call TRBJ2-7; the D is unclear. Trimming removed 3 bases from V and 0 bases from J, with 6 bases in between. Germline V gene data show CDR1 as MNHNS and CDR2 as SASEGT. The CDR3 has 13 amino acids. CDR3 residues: CASSDQSSYEQYF. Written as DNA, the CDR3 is TGTGCCAGCAGTGACCAGAGCTCCTACGAGCAGTACTTC.

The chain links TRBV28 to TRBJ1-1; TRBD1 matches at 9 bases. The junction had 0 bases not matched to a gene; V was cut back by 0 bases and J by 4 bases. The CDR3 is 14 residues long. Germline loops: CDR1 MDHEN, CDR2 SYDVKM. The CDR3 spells CASSLWTGGTEAFF. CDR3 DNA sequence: TGTGCCAGCAGTTTATGGACAGGGGGCACTGAAGCTTTCTTT.

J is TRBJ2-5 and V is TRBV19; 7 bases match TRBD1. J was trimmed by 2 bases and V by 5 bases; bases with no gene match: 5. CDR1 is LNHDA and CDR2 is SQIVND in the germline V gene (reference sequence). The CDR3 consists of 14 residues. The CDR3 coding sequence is TGTGCCAGTAGTCGACAGGGCTTTCAAGAGACCCAGTACTTC. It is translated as CASSRQGFQETQYF.

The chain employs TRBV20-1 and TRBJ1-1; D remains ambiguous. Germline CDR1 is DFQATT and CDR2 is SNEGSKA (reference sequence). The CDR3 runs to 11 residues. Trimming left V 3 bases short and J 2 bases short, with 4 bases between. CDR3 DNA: TGCAGTGCTAGGTATAACACTGAAGCTTTCTTT. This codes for CSARYNTEAFF.

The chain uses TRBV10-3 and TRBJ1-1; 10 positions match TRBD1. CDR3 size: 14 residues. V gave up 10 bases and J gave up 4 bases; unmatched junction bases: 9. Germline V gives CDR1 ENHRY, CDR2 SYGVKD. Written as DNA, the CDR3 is TGTGCCACCATCTCCGGGACAGGGGCCACTGAAGCTTTCTTT. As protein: CATISGTGATEAFF.

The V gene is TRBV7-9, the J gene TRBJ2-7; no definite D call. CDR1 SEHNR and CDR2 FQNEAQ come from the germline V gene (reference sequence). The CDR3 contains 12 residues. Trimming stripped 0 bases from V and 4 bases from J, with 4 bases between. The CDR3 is CASSLAKYEQYF. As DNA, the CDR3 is TGTGCCAGCAGCTTAGCGAAATACGAGCAGTACTTC.

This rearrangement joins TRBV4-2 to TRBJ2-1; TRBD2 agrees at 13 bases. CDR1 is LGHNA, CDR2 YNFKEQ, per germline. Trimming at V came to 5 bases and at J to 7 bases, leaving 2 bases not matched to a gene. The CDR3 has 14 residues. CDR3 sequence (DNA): TGTGCCAGCAGCACTAGCGGGGGGGAAAATGAGCAGTTCTTC. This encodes CASSTSGGENEQFF.

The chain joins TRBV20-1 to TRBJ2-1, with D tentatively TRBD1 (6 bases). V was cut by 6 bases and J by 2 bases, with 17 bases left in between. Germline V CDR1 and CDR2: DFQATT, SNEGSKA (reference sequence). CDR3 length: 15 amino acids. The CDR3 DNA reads TGCAGTGCCAGTTTATTGGGGGCCCCCTACAATGAGCAGTTCTTC. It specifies CSASLLGAPYNEQFF.

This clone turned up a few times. CDR3 protein: CASSEPFIAGGLHEQYF. The CDR3 DNA sequence: TGTGCCAGCAGTGAACCCTTTATAGCGGGGGGGCTCCACGAGCAGTACTTC. The rearrangement joins TRBV6-4 to TRBJ2-7, with 11 bases aligning to TRBD2. J was trimmed by 5 bases and V by 3 bases; bases with no gene match: 12. CDR1 MRHNA and CDR2 SNTAGT come from the germline V gene. There are 17 residues in the CDR3.

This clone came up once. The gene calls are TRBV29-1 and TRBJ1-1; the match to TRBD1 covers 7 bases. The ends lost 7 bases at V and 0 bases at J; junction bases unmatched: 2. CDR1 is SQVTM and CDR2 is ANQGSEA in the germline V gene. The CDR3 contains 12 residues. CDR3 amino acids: CSGGGMNTEAFF. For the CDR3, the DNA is TGCAGCGGAGGGGGCATGAACACTGAAGCTTTCTTT.

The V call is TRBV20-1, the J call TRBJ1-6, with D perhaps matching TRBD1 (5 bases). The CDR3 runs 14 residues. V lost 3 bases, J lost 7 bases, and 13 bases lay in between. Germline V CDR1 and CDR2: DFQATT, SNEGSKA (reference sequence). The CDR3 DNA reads TGCAGTGCTAGTGTGGGACTCGGAAATTCACCCCTCCACTTT. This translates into CSASVGLGNSPLHF.

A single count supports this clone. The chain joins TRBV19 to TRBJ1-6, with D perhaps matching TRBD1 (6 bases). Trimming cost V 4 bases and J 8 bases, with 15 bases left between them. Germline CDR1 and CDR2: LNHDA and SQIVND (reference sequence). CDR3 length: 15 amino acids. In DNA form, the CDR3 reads TGTGCCAGTAGTACGCCCGGGACAACCCATTCACCCCTCCACTTT. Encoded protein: CASSTPGTTHSPLHF.

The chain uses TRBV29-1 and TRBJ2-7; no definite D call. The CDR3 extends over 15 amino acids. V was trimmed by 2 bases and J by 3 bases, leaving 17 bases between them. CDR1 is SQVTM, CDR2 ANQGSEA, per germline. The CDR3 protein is CSVELRVRLGYEQYF. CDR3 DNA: TGCAGCGTTGAATTGCGTGTTAGATTGGGCTACGAGCAGTACTTC.

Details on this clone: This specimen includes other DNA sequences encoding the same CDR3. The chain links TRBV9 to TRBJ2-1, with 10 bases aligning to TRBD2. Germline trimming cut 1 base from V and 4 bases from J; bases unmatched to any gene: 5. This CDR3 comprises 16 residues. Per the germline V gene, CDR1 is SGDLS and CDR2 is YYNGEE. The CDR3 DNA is TGTGCCAGCAGCGTATCTAGTAGCGGGGGGTACAATGAGCAGTTCTTC. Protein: CASSVSSSGGYNEQFF.

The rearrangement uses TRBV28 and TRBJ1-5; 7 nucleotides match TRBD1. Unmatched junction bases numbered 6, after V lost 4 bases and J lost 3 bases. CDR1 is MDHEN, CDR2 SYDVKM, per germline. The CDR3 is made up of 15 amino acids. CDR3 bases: TGTGCCAGCAGTTCAGGGGGACAGAACAATCAGCCCCAGCATTTT. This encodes CASSSGGQNNQPQHF.

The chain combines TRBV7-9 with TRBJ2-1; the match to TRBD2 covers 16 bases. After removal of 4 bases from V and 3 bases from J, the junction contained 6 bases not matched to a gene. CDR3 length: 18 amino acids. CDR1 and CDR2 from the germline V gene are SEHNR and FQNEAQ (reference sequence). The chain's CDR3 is CASSSGLAGGRSYNEQFF. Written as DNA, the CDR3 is TGTGCCAGCAGCTCGGGACTAGCGGGGGGGCGGAGCTACAATGAGCAGTTCTTC.

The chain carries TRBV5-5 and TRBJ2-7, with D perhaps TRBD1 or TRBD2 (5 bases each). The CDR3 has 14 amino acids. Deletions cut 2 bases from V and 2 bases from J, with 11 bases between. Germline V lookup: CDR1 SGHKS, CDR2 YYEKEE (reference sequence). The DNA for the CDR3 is TGTGCCAGCAGCTTAACCGGGACGGCCTACGAGCAGTACTTC. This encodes CASSLTGTAYEQYF. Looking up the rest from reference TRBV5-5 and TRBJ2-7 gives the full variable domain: DAGVTQSPTHLIKTRGQQVTLRCSPISGHKSVSWYQQVLGQGPQFIFQYYEKEERGRGNFPDRFSARQFPNYSSELNVNALLLGDSALYLCASSLTGTAYEQYFGPGTRLTVT.

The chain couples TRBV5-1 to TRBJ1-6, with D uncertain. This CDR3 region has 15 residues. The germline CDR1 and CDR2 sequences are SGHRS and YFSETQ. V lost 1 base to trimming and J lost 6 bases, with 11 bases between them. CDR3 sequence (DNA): TGCGCCAGCAGCTTGAATGAAGCGGTTAATTCACCCCTCCACTTT. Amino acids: CASSLNEAVNSPLHF.

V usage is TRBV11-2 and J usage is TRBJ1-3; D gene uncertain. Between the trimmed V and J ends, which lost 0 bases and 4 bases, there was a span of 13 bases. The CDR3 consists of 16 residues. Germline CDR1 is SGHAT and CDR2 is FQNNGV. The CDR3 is CASSLEGRPMGNTIYF. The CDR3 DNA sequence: TGTGCCAGCAGCTTAGAGGGCAGGCCTATGGGAAACACCATATATTTT.

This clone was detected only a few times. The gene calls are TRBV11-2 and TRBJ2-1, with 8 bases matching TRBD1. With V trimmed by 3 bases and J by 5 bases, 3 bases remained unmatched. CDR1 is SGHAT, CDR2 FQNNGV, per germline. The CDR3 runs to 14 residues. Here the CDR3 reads CASSFRDRHNEQFF. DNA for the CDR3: TGTGCCAGCAGCTTTCGGGACAGGCACAATGAGCAGTTCTTC.

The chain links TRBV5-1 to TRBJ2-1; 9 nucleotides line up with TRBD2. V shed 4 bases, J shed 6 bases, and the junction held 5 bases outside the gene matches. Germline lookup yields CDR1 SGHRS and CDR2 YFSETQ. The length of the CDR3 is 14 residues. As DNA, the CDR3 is TGCGCCAGCAGCGCGGGGGGGACCACCAATGAGCAGTTCTTC. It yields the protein CASSAGGTTNEQFF.

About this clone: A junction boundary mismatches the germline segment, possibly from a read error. CDR3 in DNA: TGTGCCAGCAGCTCGTCCAGCCGGGCCCCTGTCTTC. It yields the protein CASSSSSRAPVF. The chain is built from TRBV5-4 and TRBJ1-2; D call uncertain. From germline, CDR1 is SGHNT and CDR2 YYREEE (reference sequence). The CDR3 spans 12 residues.

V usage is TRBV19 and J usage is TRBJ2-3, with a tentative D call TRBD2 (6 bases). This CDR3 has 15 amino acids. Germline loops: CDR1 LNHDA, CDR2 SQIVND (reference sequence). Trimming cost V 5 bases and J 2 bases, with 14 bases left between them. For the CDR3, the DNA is TGTGCCAGTAGTCCTAGCGAACGTTACACAGATACGCAGTATTTT. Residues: CASSPSERYTDTQYF.

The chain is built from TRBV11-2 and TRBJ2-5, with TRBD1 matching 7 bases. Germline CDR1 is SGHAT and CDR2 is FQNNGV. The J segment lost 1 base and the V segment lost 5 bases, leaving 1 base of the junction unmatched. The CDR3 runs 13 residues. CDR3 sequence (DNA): TGTGCCAGCAGCCGGGACAGCCAAGAGACCCAGTACTTC. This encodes CASSRDSQETQYF.

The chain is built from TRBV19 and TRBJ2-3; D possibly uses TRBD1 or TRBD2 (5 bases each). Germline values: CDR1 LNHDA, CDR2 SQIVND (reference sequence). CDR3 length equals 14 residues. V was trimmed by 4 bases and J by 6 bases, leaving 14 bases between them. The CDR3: CASSKGPLGDTQYF. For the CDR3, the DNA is TGTGCCAGTAGTAAGGGACCGCTCGGGGATACGCAGTATTTT.

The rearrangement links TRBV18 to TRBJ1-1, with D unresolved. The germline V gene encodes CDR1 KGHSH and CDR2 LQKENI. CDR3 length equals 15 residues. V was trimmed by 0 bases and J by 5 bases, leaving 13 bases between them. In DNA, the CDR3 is TGTGCCAGCTCACCACCGTCGCGGGGAAAGACTGAAGCTTTCTTT. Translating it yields CASSPPSRGKTEAFF.

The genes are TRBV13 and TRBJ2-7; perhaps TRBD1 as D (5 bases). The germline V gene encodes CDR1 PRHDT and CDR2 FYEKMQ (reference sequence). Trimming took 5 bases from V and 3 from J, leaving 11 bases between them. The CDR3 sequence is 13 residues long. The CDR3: CASSDTGLYEQYF. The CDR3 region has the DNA TGTGCCAGCAGCGATACAGGTCTCTACGAGCAGTACTTC. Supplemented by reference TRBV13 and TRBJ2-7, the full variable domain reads AAGVIQSPRHLIKEKRETATLKCYPIPRHDTVYWYQQGPGQDPQFLISFYEKMQSDKGSIPDRFSAQQFSDYHSELNMSSLELGDSALYFCASSDTGLYEQYFGPGTRLTVT.